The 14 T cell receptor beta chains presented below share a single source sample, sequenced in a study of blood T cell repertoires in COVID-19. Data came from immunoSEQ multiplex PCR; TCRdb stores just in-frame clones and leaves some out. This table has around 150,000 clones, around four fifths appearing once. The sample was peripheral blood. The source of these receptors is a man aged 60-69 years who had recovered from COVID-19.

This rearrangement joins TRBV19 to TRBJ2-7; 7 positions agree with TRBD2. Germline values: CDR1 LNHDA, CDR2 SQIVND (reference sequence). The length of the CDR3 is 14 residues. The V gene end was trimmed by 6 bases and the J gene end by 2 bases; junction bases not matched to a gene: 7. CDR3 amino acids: CASSPRLATYEQYF. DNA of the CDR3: TGTGCCAGTAGCCCTCGACTAGCCACCTACGAGCAGTACTTC.

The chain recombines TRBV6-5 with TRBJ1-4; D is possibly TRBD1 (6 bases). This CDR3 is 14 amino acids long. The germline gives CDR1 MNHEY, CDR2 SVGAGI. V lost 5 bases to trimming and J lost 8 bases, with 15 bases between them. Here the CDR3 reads CASSNRGADEKLFF. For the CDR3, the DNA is TGTGCCAGCAGTAACCGGGGGGCAGACGAAAAACTGTTTTTT.

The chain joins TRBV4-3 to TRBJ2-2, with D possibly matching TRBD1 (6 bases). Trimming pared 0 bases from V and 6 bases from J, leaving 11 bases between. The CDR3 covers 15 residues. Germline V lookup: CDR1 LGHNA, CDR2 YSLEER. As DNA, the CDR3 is TGCGCCAGCAGCCAAGAGAACAGGGTATCCGGGGAGCTGTTTTTT. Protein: CASSQENRVSGELFF.

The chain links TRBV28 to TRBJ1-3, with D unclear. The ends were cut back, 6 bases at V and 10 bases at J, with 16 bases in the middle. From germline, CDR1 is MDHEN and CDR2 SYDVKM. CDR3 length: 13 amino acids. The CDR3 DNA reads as TGTGCCAGCAGGGCGGGCCTCGCGGGGACCATATATTTT. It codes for CASRAGLAGTIYF.

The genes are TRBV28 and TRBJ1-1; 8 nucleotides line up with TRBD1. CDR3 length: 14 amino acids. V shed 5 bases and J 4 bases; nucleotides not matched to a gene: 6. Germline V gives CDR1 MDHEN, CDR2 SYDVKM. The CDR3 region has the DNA TGTGCCAGCAGTGTGACAGGGGCCGGCACTGAAGCTTTCTTT. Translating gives CASSVTGAGTEAFF.

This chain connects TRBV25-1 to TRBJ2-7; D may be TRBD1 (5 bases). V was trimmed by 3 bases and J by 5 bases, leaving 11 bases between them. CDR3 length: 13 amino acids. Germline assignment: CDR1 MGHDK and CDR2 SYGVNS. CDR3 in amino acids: CASSDRVTNEQYF. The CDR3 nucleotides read TGTGCCAGCAGTGACAGGGTAACCAACGAGCAGTACTTC.

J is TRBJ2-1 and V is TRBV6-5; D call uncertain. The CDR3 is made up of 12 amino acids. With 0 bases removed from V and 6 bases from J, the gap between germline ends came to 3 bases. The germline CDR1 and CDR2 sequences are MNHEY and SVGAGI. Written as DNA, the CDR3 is TGTGCCAGCAGTTACTCGCGCAATGAGCAGTTCTTC. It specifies CASSYSRNEQFF.

Here the CDR3 reads CASSSDRAPYEQYF. CDR3 DNA: TGTGCCAGCAGCTCCGACAGGGCCCCCTACGAGCAGTACTTC. The rearrangement links TRBV11-3 to TRBJ2-7; the match to TRBD1 covers 7 bases. Losses at the gene ends were 4 bases for V and 2 bases for J; bases not matched to a gene: 5. The CDR3 has 14 amino acids. Germline assignment: CDR1 SGHNT and CDR2 YENEEA.

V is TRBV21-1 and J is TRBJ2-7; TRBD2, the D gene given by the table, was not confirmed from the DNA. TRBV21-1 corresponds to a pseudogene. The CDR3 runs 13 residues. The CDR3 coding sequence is TGTGCCAGCAAGCAGCGGGTTCACTACGAGCAGTACTTC. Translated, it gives CASKQRVHYEQYF.

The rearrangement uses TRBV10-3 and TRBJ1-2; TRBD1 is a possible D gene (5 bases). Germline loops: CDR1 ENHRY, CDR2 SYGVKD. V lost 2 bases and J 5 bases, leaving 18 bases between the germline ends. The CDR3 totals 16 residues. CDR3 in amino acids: CAISEGALRDGYGYTF. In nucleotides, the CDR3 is TGTGCCATCAGTGAGGGGGCGTTGCGGGACGGTTATGGCTACACCTTC.

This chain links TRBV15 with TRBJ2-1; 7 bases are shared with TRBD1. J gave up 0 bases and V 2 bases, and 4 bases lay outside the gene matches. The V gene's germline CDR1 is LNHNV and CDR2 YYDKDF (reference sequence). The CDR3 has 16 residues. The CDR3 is CATSRTTGSSYNEQFF. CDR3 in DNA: TGTGCCACCAGCAGAACGACAGGGAGCTCCTACAATGAGCAGTTCTTC.

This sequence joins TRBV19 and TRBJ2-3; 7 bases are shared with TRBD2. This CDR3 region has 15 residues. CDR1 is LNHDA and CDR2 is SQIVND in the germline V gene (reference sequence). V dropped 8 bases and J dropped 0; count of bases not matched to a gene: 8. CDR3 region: CASSMGRGSTDTQYF. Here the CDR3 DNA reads TGTGCCAGTTCCATGGGGCGGGGGAGCACAGATACGCAGTATTTT.

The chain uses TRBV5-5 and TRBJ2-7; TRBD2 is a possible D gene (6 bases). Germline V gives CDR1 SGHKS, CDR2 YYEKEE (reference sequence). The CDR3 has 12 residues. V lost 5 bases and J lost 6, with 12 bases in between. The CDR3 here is CASSHRAGEQYF. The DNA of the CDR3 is TGTGCCAGCAGTCACCGAGCGGGCGAGCAGTACTTC.

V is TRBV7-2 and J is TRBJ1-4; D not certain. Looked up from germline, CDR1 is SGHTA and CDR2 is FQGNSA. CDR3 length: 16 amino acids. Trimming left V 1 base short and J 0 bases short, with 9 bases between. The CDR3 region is CASSLGWAATNEKLFF. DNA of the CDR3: TGTGCCAGCAGCTTAGGATGGGCAGCAACTAATGAAAAACTGTTTTTT.